A selection of T cell receptor beta chains follows, all from one sample in a study of T-cell reconstitution after alpha-beta-depleted transplantation in children. Via MiXCR, TCRdb re-called the PCR reads, giving one row per CDR3 protein. The table has approximately 500,000 distinct CDR3 sequences, 25% to 30% seen once. The sequenced sample was PBMCs, obtained before TCRalphabeta/CD19-depleted stem cell transplant. The receptors stem from a boy in the first two years of life with Wiskott-Aldrich syndrome, due to receive a stem cell transplant. CDR3s include the opening cysteine and the closing phenylalanine or tryptophan. D genes are given only for firm matches. The listing skips clone size in some rows; elsewhere it reads once, few, many or a size class.

J	size	length	D	V	CDR3	DNA
TRBJ1-1	.	15	TRBD1	TRBV20-1	CSANRDSLMNTEAFF	TGCAGTGCAAACCGGGACAGCCTCATGAACACTGAAGCTTTCTTT
TRBJ2-1	few	16	.	TRBV28	CASSLFRGENYNEQFF	TGTGCCAGCAGTTTATTTAGGGGGGAGAACTACAATGAGCAGTTCTTC
TRBJ1-5	.	14	.	TRBV20-1	CSASAGNGNQPQHF	TGCAGTGCTAGCGCTGGAAACGGCAATCAGCCCCAGCATTTT
TRBJ2-7	few	13	.	TRBV7-6	CASSTRTGSEQYF	TGTGCCAGCAGCACACGAACAGGGAGCGAGCAGTACTTC
TRBJ1-1	.	14	.	TRBV7-2	CASRTDRMNTEAFF	TGTGCCAGCAGAACAGACAGGATGAACACTGAAGCTTTCTTT
TRBJ2-5	few	13	.	TRBV24-1	CATSDLRRGAQYF	TGTGCCACCAGTGACCTCCGTAGAGGGGCCCAGTACTTC
TRBJ2-3	few	16	TRBD1	TRBV28	CASSLRDRVRTDTQYF	TGTGCCAGCAGCTTGAGGGACAGGGTGAGAACAGATACGCAGTATTTT
TRBJ2-3	.	16	.	TRBV6-2/TRBV6-3	CASSPRWAGSGDTQYF	TGTGCCAGCAGTCCCCGTTGGGCCGGGAGTGGAGATACGCAGTATTTT
TRBJ2-6	.	16	.	TRBV24-1	CATSDLLQGGANVLTF	TGTGCCACCAGTGATTTGTTACAGGGTGGGGCCAACGTCCTGACTTTC
TRBJ2-1	.	15	TRBD1	TRBV5-1	CASSPPGQGTMKQFF	TGCGCCAGCAGCCCTCCGGGACAGGGAACAATGAAGCAGTTCTTC
TRBJ1-5	.	14	.	TRBV19	CASSIAPGDQPQHF	TGTGCCAGTAGTATCGCCCCCGGGGATCAGCCCCAGCATTTT
TRBJ2-5	few	14	.	TRBV10-3	CAISGANGQETQYF	TGTGCCATCAGTGGCGCGAACGGACAAGAGACCCAGTACTTC
TRBJ2-3	few	15	TRBD2	TRBV28	CASGPRSGRVDTQYF	TGTGCCAGCGGCCCTCGGAGCGGGAGGGTGGATACGCAGTATTTT
TRBJ1-1	once	14	.	TRBV5-1	CASSLTEWYTEAFF	TGCGCCAGCAGCTTGACCGAATGGTACACTGAAGCTTTCTTT
TRBJ1-1	few	13	TRBD1	TRBV7-6	CASSTLDRVDAFF	TGTGCCAGCAGCACTTTAGACAGGGTTGACGCTTTCTTT
TRBJ2-7	few	15	TRBD1	TRBV6-5	CASSYQGQGSYEQYF	TGTGCCAGCAGTTACCAGGGACAGGGGTCCTACGAGCAGTACTTC
TRBJ2-5	.	13	.	TRBV7-2	CASSSSGPGTQYF	TGTGCCAGCAGTTCCTCAGGGCCCGGGACCCAGTACTTC
TRBJ2-1	.	16	TRBD1	TRBV11-2	CASSSSPGQGKNEQFF	TGTGCCAGCAGCTCCAGCCCGGGACAGGGGAAGAATGAGCAGTTCTTC
TRBJ1-2	few	13	.	TRBV6-5	CASSYAGGYGYTF	TGTGCCAGCAGTTATGCAGGCGGCTATGGCTACACCTTC
TRBJ2-1	.	13	.	TRBV9	CASSATGGTEQFF	TGTGCCAGCAGCGCCACCGGGGGCACTGAGCAGTTCTTC
TRBJ1-6	.	13	.	TRBV11-3	CASSLKVGSPLHF	TGTGCCAGCAGCTTAAAAGTGGGTTCACCCCTCCACTTT
TRBJ1-6	many	14	.	TRBV12-3/TRBV12-4	CASSAGTISSPLHF	TGTGCCAGCAGTGCCGGGACAATCTCATCACCCCTCCACTTT
TRBJ2-7	few	15	TRBD2	TRBV13	CASSFGLVSSHEQYF	TGTGCCAGCAGCTTTGGACTAGTCTCTTCCCACGAGCAGTACTTC
TRBJ1-1	few	14	TRBD1	TRBV5-1	CASSFGGGDTEAFF	TGCGCCAGCAGCTTTGGAGGGGGCGACACTGAAGCTTTCTTT
TRBJ1-3	few	16	.	TRBV9	CASSVGQTSSGNTIYF	TGTGCCAGCAGCGTGGGCCAGACGAGCTCTGGAAACACCATATATTTT
TRBJ1-1	.	14	.	TRBV3-1	CASSQELMNTEAFF	TGTGCCAGCAGCCAAGAGCTTATGAACACTGAAGCTTTCTTT
TRBJ2-7	.	14	TRBD2	TRBV5-6	CASSLREAGGRQYF	TGTGCCAGCAGCCTGAGGGAAGCGGGAGGCCGGCAGTACTTC
TRBJ2-1	.	16	TRBD2	TRBV4-2	CASSQVTSGGDNEQFF	TGTGCCAGCAGCCAAGTAACTAGCGGGGGAGACAATGAGCAGTTCTTC
TRBJ2-3	.	14	TRBD2	TRBV6-5	CASRREGGADTQYF	TGTGCCAGCAGACGGGAGGGGGGGGCAGATACGCAGTATTTT
TRBJ2-1	.	11	.	TRBV20-1	CSAQISNEQFF	TGCAGTGCCCAGATCAGCAATGAGCAGTTCTTC
TRBJ2-7	many	15	.	TRBV5-1	CASSLRPGEVHEQYF	TGCGCCAGCAGCTTGAGGCCGGGAGAGGTCCACGAGCAGTACTTC
TRBJ2-5	.	15	.	TRBV29-1	CSVEGRRLDQETQYF	TGCAGCGTTGAAGGTCGTCGGCTAGATCAAGAGACCCAGTACTTC
TRBJ2-4	few	16	TRBD2	TRBV7-2	CASSLASGRAKNIQYF	TGTGCCAGCAGCTTAGCTAGCGGGAGAGCCAAAAACATTCAGTACTTC
TRBJ1-2	few	14	.	TRBV4-2	CASSQDRVSRGYTF	TGTGCCAGCAGCCAAGACAGGGTGTCGAGGGGCTACACCTTC
TRBJ2-3	.	16	.	TRBV6-5	CASSYLGGVETDTQYF	TGTGCCAGCAGTTACCTTGGGGGAGTTGAAACAGATACGCAGTATTTT
TRBJ2-1	.	15	.	TRBV5-1	CASSLVPETINEQFF	TGCGCCAGCAGCTTGGTTCCGGAGACGATTAATGAGCAGTTCTTC
TRBJ1-5	few	13	.	TRBV20-1	CSAPMEADQPQHF	TGCAGTGCGCCGATGGAGGCTGATCAGCCCCAGCATTTT
TRBJ1-5	.	17	TRBD1	TRBV12-3/TRBV12-4	CASSFGLGQGARQPQHF	TGTGCCAGCAGTTTCGGTTTGGGACAGGGGGCGAGACAGCCCCAGCATTTT
TRBJ2-7	.	12	.	TRBV6-1	CASSETTSEQYF	TGTGCCAGCAGTGAAACCACCAGCGAGCAGTACTTC
TRBJ2-7	.	16	TRBD2	TRBV5-8	CASSLGLAGGHYEQYF	TGTGCCAGCAGCCTGGGACTAGCGGGAGGGCACTACGAGCAGTACTTC
TRBJ2-7	.	15	TRBD2	TRBV20-1	CSAPSVREGSYEQYF	TGCAGTGCTCCTTCCGTACGGGAGGGCTCCTACGAGCAGTACTTC
TRBJ2-7	once	15	.	TRBV6-5	CASSYSTAVRYEQYF	TGTGCCAGCAGTTACTCGACAGCCGTCCGCTACGAGCAGTACTTC
TRBJ1-1	once	14	TRBD1	TRBV2	CASTQDRGYTEAFF	TGTGCCAGCACCCAAGACAGGGGATACACTGAAGCTTTCTTT
TRBJ2-1	.	17	TRBD2	TRBV5-4	CASSLRSGLAGVNEQFF	TGTGCCAGCAGCTTGAGGTCTGGGCTAGCGGGAGTCAATGAGCAGTTCTTC
TRBJ2-7	few	15	.	TRBV7-9	CASSIQPGHIYEQYF	TGTGCCAGCAGCATCCAGCCGGGACACATCTACGAGCAGTACTTC
TRBJ2-7	.	15	.	TRBV7-2	CASSLGLAWAYEQYF	TGTGCCAGCAGCTTAGGGCTAGCTTGGGCCTACGAGCAGTACTTC
TRBJ2-5	.	14	.	TRBV7-9	CASSFVTGKETQYF	TGTGCCAGCAGCTTTGTTACGGGAAAAGAGACCCAGTACTTC
TRBJ2-1	many	15	.	TRBV11-1	CASSLVGNLYNEQFF	TGTGCCAGCAGCTTAGTAGGAAATCTCTACAATGAGCAGTTCTTC
TRBJ1-3	.	14	.	TRBV28	CASMRGDQGNTIYF	TGTGCCAGCATGAGGGGTGATCAGGGAAACACCATATATTTT
TRBJ2-3	.	14	.	TRBV28	CASSTTDSTDTQYF	TGTGCCAGCAGTACGACCGACAGCACAGATACGCAGTATTTT
TRBJ2-3	few	14	.	TRBV27	CASSFDKGTDTQYF	TGTGCCAGCAGCTTCGACAAGGGCACAGATACGCAGTATTTT
TRBJ2-1	.	14	TRBD2	TRBV5-1	CASTRTSGFNEQFF	TGCGCCAGCACGCGGACTAGCGGGTTTAATGAGCAGTTCTTC
TRBJ1-5	few	14	.	TRBV28	CASTKGRDGQPQHF	TGTGCCAGCACCAAGGGCCGGGACGGGCAGCCCCAGCATTTT
TRBJ2-7	.	12	TRBD2	TRBV20-1	CSASSGRSEQYF	TGCAGTGCTTCTAGCGGGAGGTCCGAGCAGTACTTC
TRBJ2-7	.	16	TRBD1	TRBV6-1	CASSERGGQGAYEQYF	TGTGCCAGCAGTGAAAGGGGGGGACAGGGGGCGTACGAGCAGTACTTC
TRBJ2-1	few	16	.	TRBV10-3	CAISDRGRTAYNEQFF	TGTGCCATCAGTGATAGGGGGAGGACCGCGTACAATGAGCAGTTCTTC
TRBJ2-1	.	17	TRBD2	TRBV2	CASGRELARLADNEQFF	TGTGCCAGCGGGAGGGAGTTGGCTCGACTAGCGGACAATGAGCAGTTCTTC
TRBJ2-7	.	12	.	TRBV28	CASSSYRPEQYF	TGTGCCAGCAGTTCCTACCGACCCGAGCAGTACTTC
TRBJ2-5	few	16	.	TRBV5-5	CASSLVHSAGQETQYF	TGTGCCAGCAGCTTGGTTCATTCGGCAGGGCAAGAGACCCAGTACTTC
TRBJ2-5	many	13	.	TRBV6-1	CASSRRGLETQYF	TGTGCCAGCAGCAGGAGAGGTCTAGAGACCCAGTACTTC